These 24 T cell receptor beta chains came from one sample sequenced in a study of T cell changes during pregnancy in multiple sclerosis. Sequencing used immunoSEQ multiplex PCR; TCRdb keeps in-frame clones, though not all of them. Among under 70,000 clones listed, more than 75% were seen once. Material: peripheral blood, obtained in the second trimester of pregnancy. The receptors shown here come from a female donor with multiple sclerosis, enrolled in a pregnancy study.

The chain has TRBV9 and TRBJ2-1; a weak D match, TRBD2 (7 bases). The CDR3 has 14 amino acids. Germline V lookup: CDR1 SGDLS, CDR2 YYNGEE. V was cut by 1 base and J by 5 bases, with 10 bases left in between. The chain's CDR3 is CASSVRGGDNEQFF. CDR3 nucleotides: TGTGCCAGCAGCGTACGAGGGGGGGACAATGAGCAGTTCTTC.

The J gene is TRBJ1-2, the V gene TRBV4-3, with a possible D match to TRBD1 (6 bases). The CDR3 covers 15 residues. Germline V gene lookup returns CDR1 LGHNA and CDR2 YSLEER. With 5 bases removed from V and 8 bases from J, the gap between germline ends came to 21 bases. This CDR3 is CASSTGGAPVWGYTF. The CDR3 nucleotides read TGCGCCAGCAGCACTGGGGGGGCGCCGGTGTGGGGCTACACCTTC.

This chain joins TRBV6-6 and TRBJ1-1; D ambiguous. V shed 2 bases and J shed 4 bases, with 11 bases lying between them. Germline-derived CDR1 and CDR2 are MNHNY and SVGAGI (reference sequence). There are 14 residues in the CDR3. CDR3 sequence: CASSYGRDVTEAFF. The CDR3 nucleotides are TGTGCCAGCAGTTACGGTCGGGATGTCACTGAAGCTTTCTTT.

The chain carries TRBV18 and TRBJ2-2; TRBD2 aligns across 8 bases. The CDR3 sequence is 16 residues long. CDR1 is KGHSH, CDR2 LQKENI, per germline. V lost 2 bases to trimming and J lost 0 bases; unmatched junction nucleotides: 2. The CDR3 sequence: CASSPDSGANTGELFF. The CDR3, as DNA: TGTGCCAGCTCACCAGATAGCGGGGCGAACACCGGGGAGCTGTTTTTT.

The chain employs TRBV28 and TRBJ2-1; 13 nucleotides line up with TRBD2. With 5 bases clipped from V and 9 bases from J, the junction kept 10 bases outside the gene matches. Germline CDR1 and CDR2: MDHEN and SYDVKM. CDR3 length equals 16 residues. CDR3 in amino acids: CASSAILAGGPVEQFF. DNA of the CDR3: TGTGCCAGCAGTGCCATACTAGCGGGGGGGCCCGTTGAGCAGTTCTTC.

This chain joins TRBV30 and TRBJ2-1; D gene ambiguous. The ends were cut back, 0 bases at V and 4 bases at J, with 13 bases in the middle. The CDR3 spans 15 residues. Germline assignment: CDR1 GTSNPN and CDR2 SVGIG (reference sequence). CDR3 amino acids: CAWSVGFPLYNEQFF. DNA for the CDR3: TGTGCCTGGAGTGTTGGTTTCCCCCTATACAATGAGCAGTTCTTC.

The chain uses TRBV27 and TRBJ2-7; D might be TRBD2 (6 bases). The CDR3 has 16 amino acids. Trimming stripped 5 bases from V and 6 bases from J, with 23 bases between. Germline assignment: CDR1 MNHEY and CDR2 SMNVEV (reference sequence). The CDR3 sequence: CASSARTTWPRSEQYF. The CDR3 region has the DNA TGTGCCAGCAGTGCCCGGACTACCTGGCCTAGGAGCGAGCAGTACTTC.

V usage is TRBV7-2 and J usage is TRBJ2-5, with D tentatively TRBD1 (5 bases). Germline V gene sequence: CDR1 SGHTA, CDR2 FQGNSA. The CDR3 consists of 14 residues. V lost 2 bases, J lost 3 bases, and 10 bases lay in between. CDR3 DNA sequence: TGTGCCAGCAGCTTAAGGTCCAGGGAAGAGACCCAGTACTTC. Translated: CASSLRSREETQYF.

The rearrangement links TRBV19 to TRBJ1-5, with 10 nucleotides matching TRBD1. This CDR3 has 14 residues. V dropped 5 bases and J dropped 4; count of bases not matched to a gene: 2. Germline loops: CDR1 LNHDA, CDR2 SQIVND (reference sequence). CDR3 sequence: CASSGQGGNQPQHF. In DNA, the CDR3 is TGTGCCAGTAGTGGACAGGGGGGTAATCAGCCCCAGCATTTT. The variable domain in full, with the rest retrieved from reference TRBV19 and TRBJ1-5, is DGGITQSPKYLFRKEGQNVTLSCEQNLNHDAMYWYRQDPGQGLRLIYYSQIVNDFQKGDIAEGYSVSREKKESFPLTVTSAQKNPTAFYLCASSGQGGNQPQHFGDGTRLSIL.

The J gene is TRBJ1-1, the V gene TRBV19, with D unresolved. Germline V CDR1 and CDR2: LNHDA, SQIVND (reference sequence). V gave up 0 bases and J gave up 4 bases, with 15 bases separating them. The CDR3 is 16 residues long. CDR3: CASSIDPGGWGTEAFF. DNA for the CDR3: TGTGCCAGTAGTATAGATCCGGGAGGATGGGGCACTGAAGCTTTCTTT.

The chain couples TRBV9 to TRBJ2-1; D possibly corresponds to TRBD2 (5 bases). V dropped 1 base and J dropped 2 bases, with 10 bases sitting between them. CDR3 length: 15 residues. Germline CDR1 reads SGDLS; CDR2 reads YYNGEE. The CDR3 loop reads CASSVLSGTYNEQFF. The CDR3 DNA reads as TGTGCCAGCAGCGTATTAAGCGGCACCTACAATGAGCAGTTCTTC.

This clone was recorded only once. CDR3 nucleotide sequence: TGTGCCAGCAGCTGGGGCTCCCCGAGCACAGATACGCAGTATTTT. It specifies CASSWGSPSTDTQYF. The chain is built from TRBV5-6 and TRBJ2-3; D may be TRBD1 (5 bases). Germline CDR1 SGHDT, CDR2 YYEEEE. The CDR3 extends over 15 amino acids. Between the trimmed V and J ends, which lost 3 bases and 0 bases, there was a span of 11 bases.

The V call is TRBV7-2, the J call TRBJ1-4; no clear D. Deletions cut 3 bases from V and 6 bases from J, with 8 bases between. The CDR3 length is 13 residues. Germline CDR1 is SGHTA and CDR2 is FQGNSA. Written as DNA, the CDR3 is TGTGCCAGCAGCTTTAGTCGTGATGAAAAACTGTTTTTT. Its protein is CASSFSRDEKLFF.

The rearrangement links TRBV19 to TRBJ1-3, with D possibly TRBD1 on 5 matching bases. CDR1 and CDR2 from the germline V gene are LNHDA and SQIVND (reference sequence). This CDR3 is built from 17 residues. Trimming removed 5 bases from V and 0 bases from J, with 17 bases in between. This CDR3 reads CASSLRQRTYSGNTIYF. CDR3 DNA sequence: TGTGCCAGTAGTCTTAGACAGCGAACCTACTCTGGAAACACCATATATTTT.

The V and J genes are TRBV4-3 and TRBJ1-3; no clear D. The germline V gene has CDR1 LGHNA and CDR2 YSLEER. The V and J ends lost 0 bases and 3 bases respectively, with 9 bases between them. The CDR3 contains 15 residues. The CDR3 here is CASSQDWSYGNTIYF. The CDR3, as DNA: TGCGCCAGCAGCCAAGATTGGAGCTATGGAAACACCATATATTTT.

V and J are TRBV19 and TRBJ1-3; 8 bases align to TRBD1. The CDR3 has 15 residues. V shed 5 bases, J shed 9 bases, and the junction held 12 bases outside the gene matches. Germline V CDR1 and CDR2: LNHDA, SQIVND (reference sequence). CDR3 residues: CASSPRTGSVTTIYF. DNA for the CDR3: TGTGCCAGTAGTCCCCGGACAGGGAGCGTCACCACCATATATTTT.

This clone appeared once. CDR3 amino acids: CASSLEGRGGNTEAFF. The CDR3 DNA reads as TGCGCCAGCAGCCTGGAAGGCCGGGGAGGGAACACTGAAGCTTTCTTT. This chain uses TRBV5-1 with TRBJ1-1; D is unclear. This CDR3 region has 16 residues. Trimming cost V 4 bases and J 1 base, with 17 bases left between them. Per germline, CDR1 SGHRS and CDR2 YFSETQ.

The gene calls are TRBV5-1 and TRBJ2-3, with 8 bases matching TRBD1. The V gene end was trimmed by 6 bases and the J gene end by 5 bases; junction bases not matched to a gene: 5. Germline V CDR1 and CDR2: SGHRS, YFSETQ. The CDR3 totals 13 residues. In DNA, the CDR3 is TGCGCCAGCAAGCCCACAGGGGGAGATACGCAGTATTTT. Protein: CASKPTGGDTQYF.

V and J are TRBV7-8 and TRBJ1-5; 11 bases fit TRBD1. Germline-derived CDR1 and CDR2 are SGHVS and FQNEAQ. This CDR3 has 16 amino acids. Trimming cost V 2 bases and J 5 bases; bases outside gene matches: 5. The CDR3 region is CASSLPPGQGDQPQHF. The CDR3 nucleotides are TGTGCCAGCAGCTTACCCCCGGGACAGGGGGATCAGCCCCAGCATTTT. The whole variable domain, remainder taken from reference TRBV7-8 and TRBJ1-5, is GAGVSQSPRYKVAKRGQDVALRCDPISGHVSLFWYQQALGQGPEFLTYFQNEAQLDKSGLPSDRFFAERPEGSVSTLKIQRTQQEDSAVYLCASSLPPGQGDQPQHFGDGTRLSIL.

The chain uses TRBV30 and TRBJ1-2; D is ambiguous. Trimming pared 3 bases from V and 2 bases from J, leaving 13 bases between. This CDR3 is 14 amino acids long. From germline, CDR1 is GTSNPN and CDR2 SVGIG (reference sequence). The DNA of the CDR3 is TGTGCCTGGAGGTTTTACATGGGCAACTATGGCTACACCTTC. Its protein is CAWRFYMGNYGYTF. The variable domain in full, with the rest retrieved from reference TRBV30 and TRBJ1-2, is SQTIHQWPATLVQPVGSPLSLECTVEGTSNPNLYWYRQAAGRGLQLLFYSVGIGQISSEVPQNLSASRPQDRQFILSSKKLLLSDSGFYLCAWRFYMGNYGYTFGSGTRLTVV.

The chain carries TRBV7-2 and TRBJ1-1; TRBD1 is a possible D gene (5 bases). Germline CDR1 SGHTA, CDR2 FQGNSA. Trimming removed 5 bases from V and 8 bases from J, with 15 bases in between. This CDR3 comprises 13 residues. CDR3 DNA: TGTGCCAGCAGCCCGCCCAGGGTTCGGGAAGCTTTCTTT. It is translated as CASSPPRVREAFF.

This sequence joins TRBV9 and TRBJ1-2, with 10 bases lining up with TRBD1. Trimming removed 3 bases from V and 3 bases from J; junction bases left unmatched: 20. The CDR3 is 20 residues long. CDR1 SGDLS and CDR2 YYNGEE come from the germline V gene. CDR3 nucleotides: TGTGCCAGCAGCGCTCCAGGTACCGACGGGACAGGGGACCCTTACTATGGCTACACCTTC. Amino acid sequence: CASSAPGTDGTGDPYYGYTF.

The chain uses TRBV5-6 and TRBJ2-3, with TRBD2 matching 7 bases. Looked up from germline, CDR1 is SGHDT and CDR2 is YYEEEE. With 0 bases clipped from V and 14 bases from J, the junction kept 9 bases outside the gene matches. This CDR3 spans 13 amino acids. Here the CDR3 DNA reads TGTGCCAGCAGCTTGGGCTTCCGGGACTACACGTATTTT. Residues: CASSLGFRDYTYF.

The chain recombines TRBV11-2 with TRBJ1-4; 12 nucleotides match TRBD1. Trimming removed 8 bases from V and 10 bases from J; junction bases left unmatched: 11. This CDR3 region has 15 residues. CDR1 is SGHAT and CDR2 is FQNNGV in the germline V gene. CDR3 in amino acids: CASLRPGQGAGKLFF. The CDR3 bases are TGTGCCAGCCTCCGTCCGGGACAGGGGGCAGGAAAACTGTTTTTT.